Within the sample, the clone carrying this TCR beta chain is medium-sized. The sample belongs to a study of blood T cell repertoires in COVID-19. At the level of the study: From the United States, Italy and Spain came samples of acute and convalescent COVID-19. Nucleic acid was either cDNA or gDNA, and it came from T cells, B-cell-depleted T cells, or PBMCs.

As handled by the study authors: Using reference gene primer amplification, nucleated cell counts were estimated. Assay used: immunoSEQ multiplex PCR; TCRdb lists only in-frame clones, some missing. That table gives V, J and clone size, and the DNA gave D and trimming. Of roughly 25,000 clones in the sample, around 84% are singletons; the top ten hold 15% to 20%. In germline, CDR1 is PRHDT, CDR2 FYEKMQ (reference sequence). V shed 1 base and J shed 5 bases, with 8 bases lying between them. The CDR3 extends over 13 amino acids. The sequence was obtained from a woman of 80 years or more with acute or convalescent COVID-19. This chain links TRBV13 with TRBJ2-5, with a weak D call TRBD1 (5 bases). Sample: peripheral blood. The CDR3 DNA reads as TGTGCCAGCAGCTTAGCAGGGATCGAGACCCAGTACTTC. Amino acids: CASSLAGIETQYF.